This TCR beta chain was recorded in a study of CD8+CD57+ T cells in acquired aplastic anemia. About the study: Sorted CD4+ and CD8+ cells yielded DNA averaging around 3.5 ug.

Patients who underwent sequencing had shown CD8+CD57+ cell expansion by flow cytometry. A severe acquired aplastic anemia diagnosis applied to all patients. When blood sampling took place, the patients had received no therapy. This clonotype was detected ten times or more. Its antigen is as yet unknown. General study points: Both patients and controls carried the same twenty-nine CD8+ CDR3 sequences.

Profiling that covered TCR beta VDJ and CDR3 relied on genomic DNA as its template. TCRdb re-called the reads with MiXCR, one entry per CDR3 protein. The sample has 200,000 or so distinct CDR3 sequences, around 50% seen once. Sequenced input: sorted CD4+, CD8+, or CD8+CD57+ T cells (not recorded which) from PBMCs. The sequence was obtained from a human donor with aplastic anemia.

The CDR3 spells CASSFRGTSTDTQYF. The CDR3 DNA is TGTGCCAGCAGCTTCCGGGGTACTAGCACAGATACGCAGTATTTT. This chain connects TRBV5-6 to TRBJ2-3; maybe TRBD2 (5 bases). Trimming stripped 2 bases from V and 0 bases from J, with 10 bases between. The germline CDR1 and CDR2 sequences are SGHDT and YYEEEE. The CDR3 has 15 amino acids.